A selection of T cell receptor beta chains follows, all from one sample in a study of cytomegalovirus exposure and HLA in healthy donors. Sequencing used immunoSEQ multiplex PCR; TCRdb keeps in-frame clones, though not all of them. The data show around 160,000 clones, around 82% seen once. Sequenced material: PBMCs. These receptors all stem from a man aged 25 to 40 in good health and CMV-seropositive. The CDR3 runs from the conserved cysteine through the conserved F or W. A D gene is named only where the DNA matches it firmly. Not all rows give a size; the values are once, few, many and, for expanded clones, a class.

d_call: TRBD1
v_call: TRBV15
j_call: TRBJ2-2
clone_size: NA
cdr3_nt: TGTGCCACCAGCAAAAACTCTTTACAGGGGACAACCGGGGAGCTGTTTTTT
cdr3_aa: CATSKNSLQGTTGELFF

d_call: TRBD1
v_call: TRBV7-9
j_call: TRBJ2-7
clone_size: NA
cdr3_nt: TGTGCCAGCAGCTTAACAGGGGGCAATGTAAACGAGCAGTACTTC
cdr3_aa: CASSLTGGNVNEQYF

d_call: NA
v_call: TRBV7-2
j_call: TRBJ2-1
clone_size: few
cdr3_nt: TGTGCCAGCAGCCCGAAAAGACTGAACAATGAGCAGTTCTTC
cdr3_aa: CASSPKRLNNEQFF

d_call: TRBD2
v_call: TRBV5-4
j_call: TRBJ2-2
clone_size: NA
cdr3_nt: TGTGCCAGCAGCTTGGCGGGGGGACTAGAAACCGGGGAGCTGTTTTTT
cdr3_aa: CASSLAGGLETGELFF

d_call: NA
v_call: TRBV7-9
j_call: TRBJ1-2
clone_size: NA
cdr3_nt: TGTGCCACCCGACCCTCAACGGGCTATGGCTACACCTTC
cdr3_aa: CATRPSTGYGYTF

d_call: TRBD1
v_call: TRBV30
j_call: TRBJ1-4
clone_size: NA
cdr3_nt: TGTGCCTGGAGCCAGACAGGGGTGGATGAAAAACTGTTTTTT
cdr3_aa: CAWSQTGVDEKLFF

d_call: NA
v_call: TRBV6-4
j_call: TRBJ2-6
clone_size: few
cdr3_nt: TGTGCCAGCAGTGACTCGGGGGGGGCCGGGGCCAACGTCCTGACTTTC
cdr3_aa: CASSDSGGAGANVLTF

d_call: TRBD2
v_call: TRBV7-2
j_call: TRBJ2-3
clone_size: NA
cdr3_nt: TGTGCCAGCAGCGCGACTAGCGGGGGGGCGCGAGATACGCAGTATTTT
cdr3_aa: CASSATSGGARDTQYF

d_call: NA
v_call: TRBV9
j_call: TRBJ2-3
clone_size: NA
cdr3_nt: TGTGCCAGCAGCGTAGGTTCAGGGGGCACAGATACGCAGTATTTT
cdr3_aa: CASSVGSGGTDTQYF

d_call: TRBD2
v_call: TRBV7-6
j_call: TRBJ2-3
clone_size: NA
cdr3_nt: TGTGCCAGCAGCCCTACTAGCGGGGGTACGCAGTATTTT
cdr3_aa: CASSPTSGGTQYF

d_call: NA
v_call: TRBV28
j_call: TRBJ1-5
clone_size: NA
cdr3_nt: TGTGCCAGCACCCTTGTGGTCCAGGGATACAATCAGCCCCAGCATTTT
cdr3_aa: CASTLVVQGYNQPQHF

d_call: NA
v_call: TRBV15
j_call: TRBJ2-7
clone_size: NA
cdr3_nt: TGTGCCACCAGCATGGGACACAGTAACTACGAGCAGTACTTC
cdr3_aa: CATSMGHSNYEQYF

d_call: TRBD2
v_call: TRBV4-3
j_call: TRBJ2-3
clone_size: NA
cdr3_nt: TGCGCCAGCAGCCAAGATCCCTTTGTGGGAGGGACAGATACGCAGTATTTT
cdr3_aa: CASSQDPFVGGTDTQYF

d_call: NA
v_call: TRBV10-3
j_call: TRBJ1-1
clone_size: NA
cdr3_nt: TGTGCCATCAGAGGGGGGGAAAAAGCTTTCTTT
cdr3_aa: CAIRGGEKAFF

d_call: TRBD1
v_call: TRBV5-6
j_call: TRBJ2-1
clone_size: NA
cdr3_nt: TGTGCCAGCAGCTTGGCCTATAGGACAGGGGGCTTCTACAATGAGCAGTTCTTC
cdr3_aa: CASSLAYRTGGFYNEQFF

d_call: NA
v_call: TRBV28
j_call: TRBJ1-2
clone_size: once
cdr3_nt: TGTGCCAGCAGTTTTCTCCCCTCGTCTTACACCTTC
cdr3_aa: CASSFLPSSYTF

d_call: NA
v_call: TRBV29-1
j_call: TRBJ2-5
clone_size: NA
cdr3_nt: TGCAGTATTATCGTCAGGGGGAGCGGGTGGACCCAGTACTTC
cdr3_aa: CSIIVRGSGWTQYF